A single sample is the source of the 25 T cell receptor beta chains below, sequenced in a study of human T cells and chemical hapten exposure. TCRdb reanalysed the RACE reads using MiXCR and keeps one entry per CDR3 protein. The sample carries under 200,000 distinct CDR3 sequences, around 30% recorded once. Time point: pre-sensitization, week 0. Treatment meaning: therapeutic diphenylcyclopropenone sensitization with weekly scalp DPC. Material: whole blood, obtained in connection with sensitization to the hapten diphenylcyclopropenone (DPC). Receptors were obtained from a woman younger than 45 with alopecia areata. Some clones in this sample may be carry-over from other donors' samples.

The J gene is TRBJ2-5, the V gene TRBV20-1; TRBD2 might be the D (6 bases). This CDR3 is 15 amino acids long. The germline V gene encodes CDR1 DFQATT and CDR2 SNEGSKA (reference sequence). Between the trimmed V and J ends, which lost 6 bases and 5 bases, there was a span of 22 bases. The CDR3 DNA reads TGCAGTGCAAGGCGGGGAGCAGCAAGGATGGAGACCCAGTACTTC. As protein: CSARRGAARMETQYF.

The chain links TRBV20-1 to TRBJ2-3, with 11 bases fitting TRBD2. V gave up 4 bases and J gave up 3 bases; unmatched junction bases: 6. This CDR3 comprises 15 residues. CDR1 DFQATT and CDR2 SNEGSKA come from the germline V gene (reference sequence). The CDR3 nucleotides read TGCAGTGCTACCCATAGCGGGGGGGTGACAGATACGCAGTATTTT. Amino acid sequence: CSATHSGGVTDTQYF.

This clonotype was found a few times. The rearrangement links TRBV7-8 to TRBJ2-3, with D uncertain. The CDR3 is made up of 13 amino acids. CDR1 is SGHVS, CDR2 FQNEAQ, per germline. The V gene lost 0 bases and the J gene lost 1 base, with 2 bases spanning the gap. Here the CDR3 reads CASSLARTDTQYF. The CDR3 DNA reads TGTGCCAGCAGCTTAGCGCGCACAGATACGCAGTATTTT.

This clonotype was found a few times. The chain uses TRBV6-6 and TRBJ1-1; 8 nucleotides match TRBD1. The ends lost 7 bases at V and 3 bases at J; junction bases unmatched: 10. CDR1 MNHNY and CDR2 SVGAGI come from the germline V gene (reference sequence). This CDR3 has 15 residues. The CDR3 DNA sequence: TGTGCCAGCAATAGACAGGGGATGGGCGACACTGAAGCTTTCTTT. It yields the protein CASNRQGMGDTEAFF.

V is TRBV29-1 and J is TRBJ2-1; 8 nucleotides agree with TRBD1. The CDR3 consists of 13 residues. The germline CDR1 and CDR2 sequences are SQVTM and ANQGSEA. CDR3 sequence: CSAQGDSYNEQFF. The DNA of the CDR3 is TGCAGTGCACAGGGGGACTCCTACAATGAGCAGTTCTTC.

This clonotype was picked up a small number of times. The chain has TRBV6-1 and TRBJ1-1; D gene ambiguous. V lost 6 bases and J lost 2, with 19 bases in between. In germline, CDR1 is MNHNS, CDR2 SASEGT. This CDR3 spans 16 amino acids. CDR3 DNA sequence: TGTGCCAGCAGCCGAGGTCAGGTCTTAGCCAACACTGAAGCTTTCTTT. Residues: CASSRGQVLANTEAFF.

The DNA for the CDR3 is TGCAGCGTTCGACCTACAGGCGGGTACGAGCAGTACTTC. Protein: CSVRPTGGYEQYF. This rearrangement joins TRBV29-1 to TRBJ2-7; D is possibly TRBD1 or TRBD2 (5 bases each). There are 13 residues in the CDR3. V lost 5 bases and J lost 4, with 15 bases in between. The germline gives CDR1 SQVTM, CDR2 ANQGSEA.

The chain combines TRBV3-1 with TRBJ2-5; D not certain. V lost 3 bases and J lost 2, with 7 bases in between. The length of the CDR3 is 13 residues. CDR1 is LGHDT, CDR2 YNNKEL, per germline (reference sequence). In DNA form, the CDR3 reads TGTGCCAGCAGCCAGTCTGGACAAGAGACCCAGTACTTC. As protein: CASSQSGQETQYF.

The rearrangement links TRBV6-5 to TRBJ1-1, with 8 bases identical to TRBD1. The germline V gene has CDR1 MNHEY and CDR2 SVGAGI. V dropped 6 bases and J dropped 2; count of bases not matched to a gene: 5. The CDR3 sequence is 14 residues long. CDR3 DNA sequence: TGTGCCAGCAGGCTCGGACAGGGAAACACTGAAGCTTTCTTT. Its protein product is CASRLGQGNTEAFF.

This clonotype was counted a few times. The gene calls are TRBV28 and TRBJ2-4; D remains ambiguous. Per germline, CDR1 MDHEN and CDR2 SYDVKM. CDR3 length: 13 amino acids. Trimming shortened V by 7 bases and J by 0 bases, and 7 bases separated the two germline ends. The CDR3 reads CASKNLAKNIQYF. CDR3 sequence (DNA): TGTGCCAGCAAGAATCTAGCCAAAAACATTCAGTACTTC.

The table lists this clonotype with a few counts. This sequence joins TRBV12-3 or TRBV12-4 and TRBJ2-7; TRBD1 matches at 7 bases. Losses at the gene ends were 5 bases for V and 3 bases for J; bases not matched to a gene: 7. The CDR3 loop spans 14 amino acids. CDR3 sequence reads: CASSPGTVFYEQYF. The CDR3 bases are TGTGCCAGCAGTCCTGGGACAGTGTTCTACGAGCAGTACTTC.

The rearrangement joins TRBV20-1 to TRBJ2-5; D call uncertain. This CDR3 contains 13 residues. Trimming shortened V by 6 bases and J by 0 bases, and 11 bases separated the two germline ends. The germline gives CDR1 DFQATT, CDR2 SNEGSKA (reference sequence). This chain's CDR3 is CSAHLSDQETQYF. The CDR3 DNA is TGCAGTGCCCATCTTTCTGACCAAGAGACCCAGTACTTC.

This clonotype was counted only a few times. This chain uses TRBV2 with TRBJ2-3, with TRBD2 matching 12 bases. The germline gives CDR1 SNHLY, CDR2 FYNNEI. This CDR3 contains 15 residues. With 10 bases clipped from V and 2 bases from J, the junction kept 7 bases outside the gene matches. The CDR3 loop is CATQGLAGLTDTQYF. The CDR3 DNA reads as TGTGCCACCCAAGGACTAGCGGGGCTCACAGATACGCAGTATTTT.

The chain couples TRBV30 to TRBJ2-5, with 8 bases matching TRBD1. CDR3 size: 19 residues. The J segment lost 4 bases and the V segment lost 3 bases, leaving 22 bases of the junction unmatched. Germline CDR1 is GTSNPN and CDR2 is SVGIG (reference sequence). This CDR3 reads CAWRRIGDRFSGVRETQYF. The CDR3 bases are TGTGCCTGGAGGAGAATAGGGGACAGGTTTTCGGGAGTTCGAGAGACCCAGTACTTC.

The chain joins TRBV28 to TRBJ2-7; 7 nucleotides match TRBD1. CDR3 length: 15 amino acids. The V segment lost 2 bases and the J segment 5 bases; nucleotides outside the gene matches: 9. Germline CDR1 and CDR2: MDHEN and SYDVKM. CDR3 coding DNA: TGTGCCAGCAGTTTACCCTCGACAGGGAAACACGAGCAGTACTTC. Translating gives CASSLPSTGKHEQYF.

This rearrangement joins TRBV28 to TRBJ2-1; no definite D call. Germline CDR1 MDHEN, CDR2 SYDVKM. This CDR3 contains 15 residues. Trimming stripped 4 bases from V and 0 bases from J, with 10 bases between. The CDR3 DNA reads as TGTGCCAGCAGTTCCCGACGGAACTCCTACAATGAGCAGTTCTTC. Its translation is CASSSRRNSYNEQFF.

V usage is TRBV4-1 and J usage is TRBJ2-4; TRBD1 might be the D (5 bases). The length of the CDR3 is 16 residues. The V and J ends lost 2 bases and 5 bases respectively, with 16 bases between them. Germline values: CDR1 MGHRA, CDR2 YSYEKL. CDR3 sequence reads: CASSQSLGHGQNIQYF. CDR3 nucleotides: TGCGCCAGCAGCCAATCCTTGGGGCACGGACAAAACATTCAGTACTTC.

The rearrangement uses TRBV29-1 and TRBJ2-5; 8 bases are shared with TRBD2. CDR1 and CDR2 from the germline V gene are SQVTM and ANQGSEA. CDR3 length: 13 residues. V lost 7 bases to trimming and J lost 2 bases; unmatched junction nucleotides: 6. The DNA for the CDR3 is TGCAGCGCTGGGACTAGACCACAAGAGACCCAGTACTTC. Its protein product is CSAGTRPQETQYF.

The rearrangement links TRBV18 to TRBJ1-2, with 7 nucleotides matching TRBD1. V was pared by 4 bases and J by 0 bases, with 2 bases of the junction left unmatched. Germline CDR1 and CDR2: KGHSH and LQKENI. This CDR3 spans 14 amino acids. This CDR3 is CASSRQGSNYGYTF. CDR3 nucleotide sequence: TGTGCCAGCTCACGACAGGGATCTAACTATGGCTACACCTTC.

CDR3 bases: TGTGCCAGCAGCCAAGAAGGTGAAGAAGCTTTCTTT. Translated, it gives CASSQEGEEAFF. The rearrangement joins TRBV4-2 to TRBJ1-1; D is unresolved. Trimming removed 0 bases from V and 8 bases from J, with 7 bases in between. This CDR3 has 12 residues. Germline V gene lookup returns CDR1 LGHNA and CDR2 YNFKEQ.

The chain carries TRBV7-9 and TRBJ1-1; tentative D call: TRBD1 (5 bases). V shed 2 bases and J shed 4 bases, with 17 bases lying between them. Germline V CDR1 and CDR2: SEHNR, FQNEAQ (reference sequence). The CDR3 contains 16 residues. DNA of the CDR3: TGTGCCAGCAGCTTAATCCCCCAGGGAACGGGCACTGAAGCTTTCTTT. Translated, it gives CASSLIPQGTGTEAFF.

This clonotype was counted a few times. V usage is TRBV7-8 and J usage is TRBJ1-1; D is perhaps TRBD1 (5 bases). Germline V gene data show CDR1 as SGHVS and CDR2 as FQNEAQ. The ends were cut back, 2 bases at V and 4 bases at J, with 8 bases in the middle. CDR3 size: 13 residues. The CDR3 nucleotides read TGTGCCAGCAGCTTATGGGGGACCACTGAAGCTTTCTTT. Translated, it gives CASSLWGTTEAFF.

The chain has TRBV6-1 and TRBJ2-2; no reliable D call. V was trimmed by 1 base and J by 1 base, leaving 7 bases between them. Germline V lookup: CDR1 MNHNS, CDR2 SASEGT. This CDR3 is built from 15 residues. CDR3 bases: TGTGCCAGCAGTGAAGTTTTTTGGAACACCGGGGAGCTGTTTTTT. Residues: CASSEVFWNTGELFF.

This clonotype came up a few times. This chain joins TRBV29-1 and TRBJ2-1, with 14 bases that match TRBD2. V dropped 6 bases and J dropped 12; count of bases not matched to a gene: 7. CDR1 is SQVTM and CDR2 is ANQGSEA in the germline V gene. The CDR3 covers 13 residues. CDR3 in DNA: TGCAGCGTCGGGACTAGCGGGGGCGCTGGGCAGTTCTTC. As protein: CSVGTSGGAGQFF.

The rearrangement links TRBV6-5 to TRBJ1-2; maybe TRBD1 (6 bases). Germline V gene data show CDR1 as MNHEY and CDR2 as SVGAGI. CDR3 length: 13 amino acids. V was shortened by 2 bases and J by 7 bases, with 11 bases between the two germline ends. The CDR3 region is CASSYEGGRGYTF. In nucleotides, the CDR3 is TGTGCCAGCAGTTACGAGGGGGGCCGTGGCTACACCTTC.